The 22 T cell receptor beta chains presented below share a single source sample, sequenced in a study of identical twins. TCRdb redid the calling of the 5' RACE reads with MiXCR, one entry per CDR3 protein. The sample includes 700,000 to 950,000 distinct CDR3 sequences, roughly an eighth seen only once; the top ten take around 1.6%. A further study also used this sample, focusing on yellow fever vaccine responses in identical twins.

The sample taken for sequencing was PBMCs. Receptors originate from a woman aged 18-29 years in good health.

The chain carries TRBV29-1 and TRBJ2-1; 7 positions agree with TRBD2. The germline V gene has CDR1 SQVTM and CDR2 ANQGSEA. The CDR3 is made up of 15 amino acids. With V trimmed by 2 bases and J by 0 bases, 4 bases remained unmatched. DNA of the CDR3: TGCAGCGTTGAACTAGCGGACGGCTCCTACAATGAGCAGTTCTTC. Residues: CSVELADGSYNEQFF.

The chain carries TRBV19 and TRBJ2-5; D may be TRBD1 (6 bases). CDR3 length: 17 residues. Looked up from germline, CDR1 is LNHDA and CDR2 is SQIVND (reference sequence). The V end was cut by 2 bases, the J end by 1 base, with 17 bases between. The CDR3 here is CASSISLGQIFQETQYF. CDR3 nucleotides: TGTGCCAGTAGTATATCTTTGGGACAAATATTCCAAGAGACCCAGTACTTC.

This clonotype was detected a few times. The rearrangement uses TRBV28 and TRBJ1-2; tentatively, D is TRBD1 (6 bases). The V end was cut by 2 bases, the J end by 8 bases, with 15 bases between. The germline gives CDR1 MDHEN, CDR2 SYDVKM. The CDR3 contains 14 residues. The CDR3 sequence: CASSLPQERGGYTF. For the CDR3, the DNA is TGTGCCAGCAGTTTACCTCAGGAAAGGGGGGGCTACACCTTC.

This clonotype was counted only a few times. Here the CDR3 DNA reads TGTGCCAGCAGCCAAGAAATAGCGGGAGGGTCCTACGAGCAGTACTTC. Translating it yields CASSQEIAGGSYEQYF. This chain connects TRBV3-1 to TRBJ2-7; TRBD2 aligns across 11 bases. Germline values: CDR1 LGHDT, CDR2 YNNKEL (reference sequence). The CDR3 has 16 residues. Germline trimming cut 0 bases from V and 1 base from J; bases unmatched to any gene: 2.

This clonotype was detected only a few times. The chain recombines TRBV12-3 or TRBV12-4 with TRBJ2-7, with 7 bases fitting TRBD1. The CDR3 is 15 amino acids. The ends lost 4 bases at V and 2 bases at J; junction bases unmatched: 8. CDR3 in amino acids: CASSSPGTATYEQYF. The DNA of the CDR3 is TGTGCCAGCAGTTCCCCCGGGACAGCAACCTACGAGCAGTACTTC.

The chain carries TRBV20-1 and TRBJ2-6; D is uncertain. The germline gives CDR1 DFQATT, CDR2 SNEGSKA (reference sequence). The CDR3 spans 17 residues. V was clipped by 3 bases and J by 0 bases, with 15 bases between them. CDR3: CSASARLTISGANVLTF. In DNA, the CDR3 is TGCAGTGCTAGCGCCCGCCTGACGATCTCTGGGGCCAACGTCCTGACTTTC.

The sample holds many counts of this clonotype. The chain joins TRBV20-1 to TRBJ1-1, with D hard to call. CDR1 is DFQATT and CDR2 is SNEGSKA in the germline V gene (reference sequence). The CDR3 covers 18 residues. V dropped 1 base and J dropped 1 base, with 22 bases sitting between them. CDR3 DNA: TGCAGTGCTAGAGGAATCTCACAGCGAGGTGGCCCGAACACTGAAGCTTTCTTT. It codes for CSARGISQRGGPNTEAFF.

The gene calls are TRBV7-2 and TRBJ1-5, with a tentative D call TRBD1 (6 bases). Trimming shortened V by 5 bases and J by 3 bases, and 14 bases separated the two germline ends. Germline CDR1 reads SGHTA; CDR2 reads FQGNSA. This CDR3 comprises 15 residues. This CDR3 is CASSPAQGLNQPQHF. In nucleotides, the CDR3 is TGTGCCAGCAGCCCCGCACAGGGCCTCAATCAGCCCCAGCATTTT.

The genes are TRBV18 and TRBJ2-6; TRBD2 matches 11 bases. Trimming at V came to 2 bases and at J to 4 bases, leaving 4 bases not matched to a gene. The CDR3 sequence is 17 residues long. Germline V gene data show CDR1 as KGHSH and CDR2 as LQKENI. Written as DNA, the CDR3 is TGTGCCAGCTCACCATGGACTAGCGGGTCAGGGGCCAACGTCCTGACTTTC. It translates to CASSPWTSGSGANVLTF.

This clonotype turned up a few times. One junction end disagrees with the germline gene, perhaps due to a read error. This rearrangement joins TRBV6-6 to TRBJ2-5, with a possible D match to TRBD1 (6 bases). Per the germline V gene, CDR1 is MNHNY and CDR2 is SVGAGI (reference sequence). This CDR3 has 13 residues. The CDR3 sequence is CASGYREIETQYF. CDR3 DNA: TGTGCCAGCGGTTACAGGGAAATAGAGACCCAGTACTTC.

The chain joins TRBV27 to TRBJ2-2; 11 positions agree with TRBD2. The CDR3 has 18 residues. The J segment lost 1 base and the V segment lost 3 bases, leaving 7 bases of the junction unmatched. Germline CDR1 MNHEY, CDR2 SMNVEV (reference sequence). DNA for the CDR3: TGTGCCAGCAGTTTCCTTCTAGCGGGGGGAGGGAACACCGGGGAGCTGTTTTTT. Residues: CASSFLLAGGGNTGELFF.

The chain links TRBV28 to TRBJ2-1; 8 bases line up with TRBD1. The CDR3 extends over 17 amino acids. The junction had 10 bases not matched to a gene; V was cut back by 3 bases and J by 3 bases. The germline CDR1 and CDR2 sequences are MDHEN and SYDVKM. CDR3 protein: CASSFYRTGSLYNEQFF. The CDR3 DNA reads as TGTGCCAGCAGTTTCTACCGGACAGGGTCACTCTACAATGAGCAGTTCTTC.

This clonotype came up a few times. The V gene is TRBV4-1, the J gene TRBJ2-2; D gene uncertain. Germline-derived CDR1 and CDR2 are MGHRA and YSYEKL. V was clipped by 1 base and J by 1 base, with 10 bases between them. The CDR3 is made up of 16 amino acids. The CDR3 region has the DNA TGCGCCAGCAGCCAAGCCTTTTCTGTGAACACCGGGGAGCTGTTTTTT. Amino acids: CASSQAFSVNTGELFF.

Only a few counts were recorded for this clonotype. The V and J genes are TRBV12-3 or TRBV12-4 and TRBJ1-1; D is unclear. This CDR3 region has 12 residues. Trimming took 6 bases from V and 10 from J, leaving 15 bases between them. CDR3 in DNA: TGTGCCAGCAGCATCCGGGCTCTTGGAGCTTTCTTT. Translating gives CASSIRALGAFF.

V usage is TRBV6-1 and J usage is TRBJ2-7; 7 nucleotides agree with TRBD1. V lost 5 bases, J lost 4 bases, and 8 bases stayed unmatched. There are 14 residues in the CDR3. The germline gives CDR1 MNHNS, CDR2 SASEGT. CDR3 coding DNA: TGTGCCAGCAGTCAGTTTCAGGGACAGTACGAGCAGTACGTC. Translation gives CASSQFQGQYEQYV.

V and J are TRBV10-3 and TRBJ2-5; D may match TRBD1 or TRBD2 (5 bases each). The CDR3 contains 16 residues. V lost 3 bases and J 5 bases, leaving 19 bases between the germline ends. Germline V lookup: CDR1 ENHRY, CDR2 SYGVKD. The CDR3 protein is CAISERGDFAGETQYF. The CDR3 nucleotides read TGTGCCATCAGTGAACGAGGGGATTTTGCTGGGGAGACCCAGTACTTC.

This clonotype was counted many times. In DNA form, the CDR3 reads TGTGCCAGCAGCCCAGACAACCAAGAGACCCAGTACTTC. The encoded protein is CASSPDNQETQYF. J is TRBJ2-5 and V is TRBV7-3; D gene unclear. Germline lookup yields CDR1 SGHTA and CDR2 FQGTGA. This CDR3 has 13 amino acids. V was trimmed by 5 bases and J by 0 bases, leaving 7 bases between them.

The chain has TRBV28 and TRBJ1-5; D gene uncertain. The CDR3 spans 14 residues. Germline CDR1 MDHEN, CDR2 SYDVKM. Deletions cut 1 base from V and 7 bases from J, with 11 bases between. In DNA form, the CDR3 reads TGTGCCAGCAGTTTATTCGCGGGAGGACAGCCCCAGCATTTT. This gives the protein CASSLFAGGQPQHF.

The chain employs TRBV5-1 and TRBJ1-1; D is uncertain. The V gene's germline CDR1 is SGHRS and CDR2 YFSETQ. V lost 4 bases and J lost 0, with 7 bases in between. There are 13 residues in the CDR3. CDR3 in amino acids: CASSEHLNTEAFF. CDR3 nucleotides: TGCGCCAGCAGCGAGCACTTGAACACTGAAGCTTTCTTT.

This clonotype was seen a handful of times. The chain couples TRBV7-9 to TRBJ2-7; 10 bases map to TRBD2. The CDR3 is 17 residues long. The germline V gene encodes CDR1 SEHNR and CDR2 FQNEAQ (reference sequence). V trimming: 5 bases; J trimming: 0 bases; junction bases outside the gene matches: 10. The CDR3 nucleotides read TGTGCCAGCAGCACCCCGACTAGCGGGTTGTTCTCCTACGAGCAGTACTTC. It is translated as CASSTPTSGLFSYEQYF.

The chain combines TRBV7-6 with TRBJ2-1, with TRBD1 matching over 7 bases. V lost 5 bases to trimming and J lost 6 bases; unmatched junction nucleotides: 10. Germline V gene data show CDR1 as SGHVS and CDR2 as FNYEAQ. This CDR3 has 15 amino acids. As DNA, the CDR3 is TGTGCCAGCAGCGCGAGAACGGGACAGTTCAATGAGCAGTTCTTC. Encoded protein: CASSARTGQFNEQFF.

This rearrangement joins TRBV21-1 to TRBJ2-1. TRBV21-1 is assigned pseudogene status. The CDR3 extends over 11 amino acids. CDR3 sequence (DNA): TGTGCCAGCAGCAAAGTTAATGAGCAGTTCTTC. Translated, it gives CASSKVNEQFF.